Shown below are 11 T cell receptor beta chains from a single sample sequenced in a study of vaccination and CD4 T cells after COVID-19. Their antigen targets remain unknown. The Oncomine TCR Beta short-read assay was applied to DNA of cultured CD4+ T cells. In TCRdb, the PCR reads were re-called with MiXCR into one record per CDR3 protein. Found here are about 23,000 distinct CDR3 sequences, under 40% of them singletons; the top ten hold around 8.6%. Time point: late sampling 161 to 241 days after vaccination in three convalescent patients. The treatment is: approximately nine-day PBMC culture with coronavirus spike peptide pools or control peptides (ViraFEST assay). Specimen: CD4+ T cells from blood, cultured in vitro, collected about 7 months after SARS-CoV-2 vaccination. These receptors were taken from a human donor who had recovered from COVID-19.

The chain employs TRBV7-8 and TRBJ1-2; D might be TRBD1 (6 bases). The CDR3 contains 12 residues. Germline V gene sequence: CDR1 SGHVS, CDR2 FQNEAQ. V was clipped by 5 bases and J by 6 bases, with 10 bases between them. The CDR3 DNA reads as TGTGCCAGCAGCCCTCGACAGGATGGCTACACCTTC. It specifies CASSPRQDGYTF.

The V gene is TRBV10-3, the J gene TRBJ1-2; D unclear. Germline V gene sequence: CDR1 ENHRY, CDR2 SYGVKD. The CDR3 has 13 amino acids. The germline V and J ends were trimmed by 7 bases and 2 bases, with 11 bases remaining between them. CDR3 nucleotide sequence: TGTGCCATCACGGACGAAGGGAACTATGGCTACACCTTC. It encodes CAITDEGNYGYTF.

The chain employs TRBV24-1 and TRBJ1-2; 10 bases line up with TRBD1. The CDR3 sequence is 16 residues long. J gave up 6 bases and V 4 bases, and 10 bases lay outside the gene matches. CDR1 KGHDR and CDR2 SFDVKD come from the germline V gene. CDR3: CATSERGTGEVHGYTF. The DNA of the CDR3 is TGTGCCACCAGTGAAAGAGGGACAGGGGAGGTTCATGGCTACACCTTC.

The gene calls are TRBV7-8 and TRBJ2-5; D gene ambiguous. The germline V and J ends were trimmed by 4 bases and 6 bases, with 27 bases remaining between them. Germline V gives CDR1 SGHVS, CDR2 FQNEAQ. The CDR3 is 18 residues long. The CDR3 bases are TGTGCCAGCAGCTCTAACTATACTCCTGGGCCCTACCGCCAGACCCAGTACTTC. This translates into CASSSNYTPGPYRQTQYF.

V and J are TRBV20-1 and TRBJ1-1; 8 bases fit TRBD1. The CDR3 length is 12 residues. The germline V gene has CDR1 DFQATT and CDR2 SNEGSKA (reference sequence). V dropped 6 bases and J dropped 3; count of bases not matched to a gene: 3. CDR3 protein: CSARQGHTEAFF. CDR3 DNA: TGCAGTGCCAGACAGGGGCACACTGAAGCTTTCTTT.

This clonotype was seen a handful of times. The V and J genes are TRBV7-3 and TRBJ2-7; D perhaps matches TRBD1 (5 bases). This CDR3 is built from 13 residues. In germline, CDR1 is SGHTA, CDR2 FQGTGA. The V gene lost 5 bases and the J gene lost 7 bases, with 15 bases spanning the gap. This CDR3 reads CASSPYKGREQYF. Here the CDR3 DNA reads TGTGCCAGCAGCCCCTATAAGGGGCGAGAGCAGTACTTC.

The chain recombines TRBV7-8 with TRBJ2-1; 10 bases fit TRBD2. The CDR3 is made up of 16 amino acids. V lost 1 base and J lost 12; bases outside the gene matches: 12. Germline CDR1 SGHVS, CDR2 FQNEAQ. In DNA, the CDR3 is TGTGCCAGCAGCTTAGAGGCTAGCGGGAGAATCGGGGGGCAGTTCTTC. Translated: CASSLEASGRIGGQFF.

V and J are TRBV20-1 and TRBJ1-5; D is uncertain. The ends were cut back, 3 bases at V and 1 base at J, with 10 bases in the middle. CDR1 and CDR2 (germline): DFQATT, SNEGSKA (reference sequence). The CDR3 runs to 14 residues. The CDR3 DNA follows: TGCAGTGCTAGTGTGGGGTTCAGCAATCAGCCCCAGCATTTT. Translating gives CSASVGFSNQPQHF.

V gene TRBV7-2 combines with J gene TRBJ2-7; D is perhaps TRBD1 (5 bases). The CDR3 covers 16 residues. Trimming cost V 1 base and J 0 bases, with 13 bases left between them. In germline, CDR1 is SGHTA, CDR2 FQGNSA. The CDR3 DNA reads TGTGCCAGCAGCTTAGGGGGCCCAAGGACCTCCTACGAGCAGTACTTC. Encoded protein: CASSLGGPRTSYEQYF.

The table lists this clonotype with a few counts. The rearrangement links TRBV6-2 or TRBV6-3 to TRBJ2-7; a possible D gene is TRBD1 (7 bases). The CDR3 covers 13 residues. CDR1 and CDR2 (germline): MNHEY, SVGEGT. Between the trimmed V and J ends, which lost 8 bases and 0 bases, there was a span of 11 bases. The CDR3 bases are TGTGCCAGCGCGGGGACAGCCTCCTACGAGCAGTACTTC. Encoded protein: CASAGTASYEQYF.

The genes are TRBV10-3 and TRBJ1-1, with D unclear. V lost 3 bases to trimming and J lost 10 bases, with 18 bases between them. This CDR3 has 14 residues. CDR1 and CDR2 from the germline V gene are ENHRY and SYGVKD. CDR3 region: CAISEVRPTSVAFF. The CDR3 bases are TGTGCCATCAGTGAAGTTCGGCCGACTTCTGTAGCTTTCTTT.